Described below is a single TCR beta chain sequence and its context. All enrollees were roughly 18 to 95 years old and from roughly 26 US areas. Original methodology: Amplification of reference gene primers provided the estimated nucleated cell counts. The protocol was immunoSEQ multiplex PCR, while the TCRdb copy is restricted to in-frame clones and leaves out a portion. V, J and clone size are taken as reported in that table, and D and trimming were inferred from the DNA itself. The sample lists 150,000 or so clones; over 75% were seen once. These data belong to a study of blood T cell repertoires in COVID-19. Study overall: Collection of acute and convalescent COVID-19 samples took place in the United States, Italy and Spain.

The V gene's germline CDR1 is SGHNT and CDR2 YYREEE (reference sequence). The CDR3 is made up of 13 amino acids. Trimming took off 7 bases at V and 5 bases at J, with 12 bases between the two ends. The J gene is TRBJ2-2, the V gene TRBV5-4, with D perhaps matching TRBD2 (6 bases). The sample comprised PBMCs or T cells enriched from blood (not recorded which). This clonotype originated in a woman in her twenties or thirties with acute COVID-19. CDR3 protein: CASAGGGTGELFF. The CDR3 nucleotides are TGTGCCAGCGCGGGCGGAGGGACCGGGGAGCTGTTTTTT.